The subject of this entry is one T cell receptor beta chain. The data belong to a study of blood T cell repertoires in COVID-19. Using immunoSEQ multiplex PCR, the repertoire was profiled, and TCRdb retains in-frame clones only, with some absent. The sample includes about 74,000 clones, about nine tenths of them seen just once. The CDR3 loop spans 13 amino acids. V dropped 3 bases and J dropped 3 bases, with 9 bases sitting between them. From germline, CDR1 is LNHDA and CDR2 SQIVND (reference sequence). The J gene is TRBJ2-7, the V gene TRBV19; D uncertain. Sequenced input: peripheral blood. This receptor was identified in a woman of 80 years or more with acute or convalescent COVID-19. This chain's CDR3 is CASSMQAFYEQYF. In DNA, the CDR3 is TGTGCCAGTAGTATGCAGGCCTTCTACGAGCAGTACTTC.